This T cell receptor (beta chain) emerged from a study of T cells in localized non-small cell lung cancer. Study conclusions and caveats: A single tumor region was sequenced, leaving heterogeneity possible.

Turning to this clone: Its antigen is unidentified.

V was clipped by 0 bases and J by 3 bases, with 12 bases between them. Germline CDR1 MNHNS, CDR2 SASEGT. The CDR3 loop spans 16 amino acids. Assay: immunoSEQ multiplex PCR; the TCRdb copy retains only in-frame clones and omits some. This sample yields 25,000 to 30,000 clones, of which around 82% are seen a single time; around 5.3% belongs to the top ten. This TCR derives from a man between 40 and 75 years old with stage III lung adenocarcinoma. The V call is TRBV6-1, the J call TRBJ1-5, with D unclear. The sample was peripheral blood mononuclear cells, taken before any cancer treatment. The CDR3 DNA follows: TGTGCCAGCAGTGAAGCTTCCGGGTTCCACAATCAGCCCCAGCATTTT. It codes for CASSEASGFHNQPQHF.